This passage covers 8 T cell receptor beta chains from one sample sequenced in a study of blood T cell repertoires in COVID-19. Sequenced by immunoSEQ multiplex PCR; TCRdb stores in-frame clones only, minus some. The sample gives roughly 200,000 clones, around 90% of which show up once; roughly 2.7% is in the top ten. The source material was PBMCs or T cells enriched from blood (not recorded which). Receptors originate from a woman younger than 45 who had recovered from COVID-19.

The chain links TRBV7-9 to TRBJ1-1; tentative D call: TRBD1 (5 bases). The CDR3 loop spans 15 amino acids. CDR1 SEHNR and CDR2 FQNEAQ come from the germline V gene (reference sequence). The V end lost 0 bases, the J end lost 8 bases, and 16 bases lay between the germline ends. For the CDR3, the DNA is TGTGCCAGCAGCTTAGCTCATTGGGTGGGGCTAGAAGCTTTCTTT. It specifies CASSLAHWVGLEAFF.

This chain uses TRBV29-1 with TRBJ1-3; a possible D gene is TRBD1 (5 bases). Germline assignment: CDR1 SQVTM and CDR2 ANQGSEA. With 6 bases removed from V and 2 bases from J, the gap between germline ends came to 8 bases. The CDR3 covers 12 residues. CDR3: CSVPGAGNTIYF. CDR3 bases: TGCAGCGTACCGGGGGCTGGAAACACCATATATTTT.

The chain joins TRBV19 to TRBJ1-6; D gene ambiguous. This CDR3 is built from 14 residues. Trimming shortened V by 3 bases and J by 10 bases, and 13 bases separated the two germline ends. Looked up from germline, CDR1 is LNHDA and CDR2 is SQIVND (reference sequence). The CDR3 sequence is CASSIRGRESPLHF. CDR3 in DNA: TGTGCCAGTAGTATCCGAGGCCGCGAGTCACCCCTCCACTTT.

The V call is TRBV6-5, the J call TRBJ2-2, with D perhaps matching TRBD1 (5 bases). This CDR3 is 13 amino acids long. The germline CDR1 and CDR2 sequences are MNHEY and SVGAGI. Between the trimmed V and J ends, which lost 7 bases and 4 bases, there was a span of 10 bases. This CDR3 reads CASTPGLTGELFF. The CDR3 coding sequence is TGTGCCAGCACGCCAGGGCTCACCGGGGAGCTGTTTTTT.

The rearrangement links TRBV7-5 to TRBJ1-1; the table gives TRBD1 as D, unverified against the DNA. TRBV7-5 is a recognized pseudogene. The CDR3 contains 14 residues. This CDR3 is CVRQLSIQGAEAFF. CDR3 nucleotide sequence: TGTGTCAGACAGCTTAGCATACAGGGAGCTGAAGCTTTCTTT.

This chain links TRBV3-1 (or the pseudogene TRBV3-2) with TRBJ1-2; D might be TRBD1 (5 bases). This CDR3 spans 16 amino acids. Trimming took 0 bases from V and 0 from J, leaving 11 bases between them. The V gene's germline CDR1 is LGHDT and CDR2 YNNKEL (reference sequence). As DNA, the CDR3 is TGTGCCAGCAGCCAAGAACGTCAGGGTCCTAACTATGGCTACACCTTC. It is translated as CASSQERQGPNYGYTF.

The CDR3 is CASSLGRVETQYF. The CDR3 DNA reads TGTGCCAGCAGTTTAGGGAGGGTCGAGACCCAGTACTTC. The chain carries TRBV12-3 or TRBV12-4 and TRBJ2-5; tentative D call: TRBD2 (6 bases). CDR3 length: 13 residues. V was shortened by 1 base and J by 5 bases, with 8 bases between the two germline ends.

The J gene is TRBJ2-5, the V gene TRBV7-3; D gene ambiguous. Germline loops: CDR1 SGHTA, CDR2 FQGTGA. This CDR3 contains 15 residues. V lost 5 bases and J 0 bases, leaving 13 bases between the germline ends. In DNA, the CDR3 is TGTGCCAGCAGCCCCGGTCGAGCGTACCAAGAGACCCAGTACTTC. As protein: CASSPGRAYQETQYF.